These 14 T cell receptor beta chains came from one sample sequenced in a study of CD8 T cells in Susac syndrome. RNA amounts of roughly 0.5 to 1 ug underwent reverse transcription with random hexamers. TCRdb re-analysed the immunoSEQ multiplex PCR reads in MiXCR, keeping a single row per CDR3 protein. This sample yields roughly 200,000 distinct CDR3 sequences, of which roughly 90% are seen a single time; over 0.075% belongs to the top ten. Input material: CD4+ T cells from PBMCs. The receptors stem from a human donor with Susac syndrome.

The V and J genes are TRBV12-3 or TRBV12-4 and TRBJ1-4, with a tentative D call TRBD1 (5 bases). The CDR3 loop spans 15 amino acids. The V end was cut by 5 bases, the J end by 4 bases, with 14 bases between. The CDR3 region is CASSRPGTDNEKLFF. The CDR3 region has the DNA TGTGCCAGCAGTCGGCCCGGGACTGATAATGAAAAACTGTTTTTT.

The chain is built from TRBV18 and TRBJ1-4; D gene uncertain. The CDR3 is 14 residues long. V was trimmed by 3 bases and J by 2 bases, leaving 7 bases between them. Germline values: CDR1 KGHSH, CDR2 LQKENI. The DNA for the CDR3 is TGTGCCAGCTCACCCAGTTCGACTAATGAAAAACTGTTTTTT. Amino acid sequence: CASSPSSTNEKLFF.

The chain uses TRBV20-1 and TRBJ1-1; 10 nucleotides agree with TRBD1. Trimming removed 7 bases from V and 5 bases from J; junction bases left unmatched: 7. Germline CDR1 reads DFQATT; CDR2 reads SNEGSKA (reference sequence). The CDR3 spans 13 residues. This CDR3 reads CSVLGQGETEAFF. CDR3 nucleotides: TGCAGTGTCCTCGGACAGGGGGAGACTGAAGCTTTCTTT.

The rearrangement links TRBV3-1 to TRBJ1-5; tentative D call: TRBD1 (6 bases). Germline-derived CDR1 and CDR2 are LGHDT and YNNKEL (reference sequence). With 5 bases removed from V and 1 base from J, the gap between germline ends came to 12 bases. The CDR3 is made up of 15 amino acids. CDR3 region: CASSFRGESNQPQHF. The CDR3 nucleotides are TGTGCCAGCAGCTTCAGGGGAGAGAGCAATCAGCCCCAGCATTTT.

This rearrangement joins TRBV18 to TRBJ2-2, with D possibly being TRBD1 or TRBD2 (5 bases each). V was pared by 3 bases and J by 7 bases, with 12 bases between. The germline CDR1 and CDR2 sequences are KGHSH and LQKENI. The CDR3 has 14 amino acids. DNA of the CDR3: TGTGCCAGCTCACCGACCAGGGACCACGGGGAGCTGTTTTTT. Its protein product is CASSPTRDHGELFF.

CDR3 nucleotides: TGTGCCAGCAGCCTTGAGCGGGCCGCCTACAATGAGCAGTTCTTC. Protein: CASSLERAAYNEQFF. The genes are TRBV3-1 and TRBJ2-1, with a possible D match to TRBD2 (6 bases). Trimming took off 4 bases at V and 2 bases at J, with 12 bases between the two ends. Germline CDR1 and CDR2: LGHDT and YNNKEL (reference sequence). The CDR3 is 15 residues long.

The chain carries TRBV9 and TRBJ2-2, with TRBD1 matching 10 bases. Germline CDR1 SGDLS, CDR2 YYNGEE. Trimming removed 3 bases from V and 4 bases from J; junction bases left unmatched: 6. The CDR3 runs to 16 residues. In DNA, the CDR3 is TGTGCCAGCAGCGACCCCAGGACAGGGGGCACCGGGGAGCTGTTTTTT. Its protein product is CASSDPRTGGTGELFF.

The CDR3 nucleotides are TGTGCCAGCAGCTTCACGGTGTTTCAACCCACCTACGAGCAGTACTTC. It is translated as CASSFTVFQPTYEQYF. This chain connects TRBV7-4 to TRBJ2-7, with no clear D. CDR3 length: 16 residues. V was clipped by 3 bases and J by 2 bases, with 17 bases between them. Germline V gene sequence: CDR1 SGHVT, CDR2 SQSDAQ.

V gene TRBV3-1 combines with J gene TRBJ2-7, with D tentatively TRBD2 (6 bases). Looked up from germline, CDR1 is LGHDT and CDR2 is YNNKEL (reference sequence). Trimming took off 1 base at V and 1 base at J, with 17 bases between the two ends. The CDR3 sequence is 17 residues long. The CDR3 loop reads CASSQGELASVSYEQYF. CDR3 sequence (DNA): TGTGCCAGCAGCCAAGGGGAGCTGGCTAGCGTATCCTACGAGCAGTACTTC.

The chain has TRBV20-1 and TRBJ2-7, with TRBD1 identical over 7 bases. The CDR3 contains 15 residues. Germline lookup yields CDR1 DFQATT and CDR2 SNEGSKA (reference sequence). V dropped 6 bases and J dropped 0; count of bases not matched to a gene: 11. The CDR3, as DNA: TGCAGTGCCCCGAACCCGGGACAGCCCTCCTACGAGCAGTACTTC. Translated, it gives CSAPNPGQPSYEQYF.

The chain couples TRBV7-3 to TRBJ1-1, with 9 bases that match TRBD1. The CDR3 is 14 amino acids. J lost 8 bases, V lost 4 bases, and 8 bases had no gene match. Germline V CDR1 and CDR2: SGHTA, FQGTGA. The CDR3 region is CASSSSGTGPEAFF. DNA of the CDR3: TGTGCCAGCAGCTCCTCCGGGACAGGGCCCGAAGCTTTCTTT.

This rearrangement joins TRBV5-5 to TRBJ1-4, with no clear D. Per germline, CDR1 SGHKS and CDR2 YYEKEE (reference sequence). Deletions cut 0 bases from V and 4 bases from J, with 10 bases between. This CDR3 is built from 15 residues. CDR3 in amino acids: CASSLARGRNEKLFF. In nucleotides, the CDR3 is TGTGCCAGCAGCTTGGCCCGAGGGCGTAATGAAAAACTGTTTTTT.

The chain has TRBV27 and TRBJ2-1; TRBD2 agrees at 11 bases. With V trimmed by 6 bases and J by 7 bases, 11 bases remained unmatched. This CDR3 spans 16 amino acids. CDR1 MNHEY and CDR2 SMNVEV come from the germline V gene (reference sequence). This chain's CDR3 is CASSPGAASGRNEQFF. In nucleotides, the CDR3 is TGTGCCAGCAGCCCTGGCGCGGCTAGCGGGAGGAATGAGCAGTTCTTC.

The gene calls are TRBV14 and TRBJ1-1, with D uncertain. Germline V CDR1 and CDR2: SGHDN, FVKESK. V gave up 0 bases and J gave up 3 bases, with 11 bases separating them. The CDR3 has 15 residues. The CDR3 DNA follows: TGTGCCAGCAGCCAAGACGAGCAGTTGTACACTGAAGCTTTCTTT. It yields the protein CASSQDEQLYTEAFF. Full variable domain (missing parts from reference TRBV14 and TRBJ1-1): EAGVTQFPSHSVIEKGQTVTLRCDPISGHDNLYWYRRVMGKEIKFLLHFVKESKQDESGMPNNRFLAERTGGTYSTLKVQPAELEDSGVYFCASSQDEQLYTEAFFGQGTRLTVV.